Listed here are 25 T cell receptor beta chains from one sample, sequenced in a study of Graves' ophthalmopathy and Graves' hyperthyroidism. TCR beta CDR3 amplification used RNA transcripts. First-round RT-PCR with HTBI primers preceded a second-round multiplex PCR. TCRdb recomputed calls from the multiplex PCR reads with MiXCR, one row per CDR3 protein. This table has over a million distinct CDR3 sequences, 36% appearing once. Specimen: peripheral blood or thyroid tissue (not recorded which). Receptor source: an adult man with Graves' hyperthyroidism.

This clonotype was detected only a few times. This chain joins TRBV19 and TRBJ2-7, with unresolved D. V lost 3 bases, J lost 4 bases, and 7 bases lay in between. Germline V gives CDR1 LNHDA, CDR2 SQIVND (reference sequence). The CDR3 spans 12 residues. The CDR3 here is CASSMDLYEQYF. In DNA, the CDR3 is TGTGCCAGTAGTATGGACCTGTACGAGCAGTACTTC.

This rearrangement joins TRBV20-1 to TRBJ2-7; 8 bases fit TRBD1. Per germline, CDR1 DFQATT and CDR2 SNEGSKA (reference sequence). This CDR3 region has 13 residues. With V trimmed by 4 bases and J by 1 base, 3 bases remained unmatched. The CDR3 DNA sequence: TGCAGTGCTACCCGGGACAGGTCCTACGAGCAGTACTTC. Protein product: CSATRDRSYEQYF.

This clonotype occurred once. At one end the junction does not follow the germline gene, possibly because of a read error. The chain joins TRBV11-2 to TRBJ1-6, with unresolved D. There are 13 residues in the CDR3. In germline, CDR1 is SGHAT, CDR2 FQNNGV. The CDR3 DNA reads TGTGCCAACAGCCTCTCCTATAATTCACCCCTCCACTTT. Protein: CANSLSYNSPLHF.

V gene TRBV14 combines with J gene TRBJ2-5; no firm D call. Germline CDR1 SGHDN, CDR2 FVKESK. CDR3 length equals 13 residues. The ends were cut back, 6 bases at V and 4 bases at J, with 12 bases in the middle. The CDR3 reads CASSMRFRETQYF. CDR3 nucleotide sequence: TGTGCCAGCAGTATGCGTTTCAGAGAGACCCAGTACTTC.

This clonotype was counted between two and nine times. A much larger clone differs by one base, so this may be a read error. The chain joins TRBV29-1 to TRBJ2-7, with a tentative D call TRBD1 (5 bases). Germline V lookup: CDR1 SQVTM, CDR2 ANQGSEA. This CDR3 has 13 amino acids. The CDR3 loop reads CSAESRGTYEQYF. Written as DNA, the CDR3 is TGCAGCGCTGAAAGTAGGGGAACCTACGAGCAGTACTTC.

This clonotype was counted ten times or more. The chain carries TRBV25-1 and TRBJ1-5; perhaps TRBD1 as D (5 bases). The CDR3 has 15 amino acids. The ends were cut back, 1 base at V and 6 bases at J, with 13 bases in the middle. The germline V gene encodes CDR1 MGHDK and CDR2 SYGVNS. CDR3 sequence: CASSESLDGAQPQHF. The CDR3 nucleotides are TGTGCCAGCAGTGAATCCCTAGACGGGGCTCAGCCCCAGCATTTT.

The chain links TRBV9 to TRBJ1-1; D possibly corresponds to TRBD1 (5 bases). The CDR3 consists of 15 residues. Germline V gene sequence: CDR1 SGDLS, CDR2 YYNGEE. V lost 7 bases and J lost 1, with 17 bases in between. The CDR3 here is CASSRWGNQNTEAFF. DNA of the CDR3: TGTGCCAGCTCGAGGTGGGGGAATCAGAACACTGAAGCTTTCTTT.

At least ten counts were recorded for this clonotype. V and J are TRBV24-1 and TRBJ1-5; no reliable D call. V gave up 7 bases and J gave up 6 bases, with 12 bases separating them. The length of the CDR3 is 13 residues. CDR1 is KGHDR, CDR2 SFDVKD, per germline. The DNA for the CDR3 is TGTGCCACCAGCGCCGGTCGTCGTCAGCCCCAGCATTTT. As protein: CATSAGRRQPQHF.

Only a few counts were recorded for this clonotype. Compared with germline, one end of the junction differs, possibly owing to a read error. The V and J genes are TRBV5-1 and TRBJ1-1; D not certain. The germline CDR1 and CDR2 sequences are SGHRS and YFSETQ. This CDR3 has 15 residues. The CDR3 region has the DNA TGTGCCAGCAGCTTGAGTAAGGCGCTGAACACTGAAGCTTTCTTT. This sequence encodes CASSLSKALNTEAFF.

V and J are TRBV5-1 and TRBJ1-1; 10 bases fit TRBD1. CDR3 length equals 16 residues. V trimming: 4 bases; J trimming: 0 bases; junction bases outside the gene matches: 6. The V gene's germline CDR1 is SGHRS and CDR2 YFSETQ. The CDR3 DNA follows: TGCGCCAGCAGCGCATACGGGACAGGGGTGAACACTGAAGCTTTCTTT. Translating it yields CASSAYGTGVNTEAFF. The whole variable domain, remainder taken from reference TRBV5-1 and TRBJ1-1, is KAGVTQTPRYLIKTRGQQVTLSCSPISGHRSVSWYQQTPGQGLQFLFEYFSETQRNKGNFPGRFSGRQFSNSRSEMNVSTLELGDSALYLCASSAYGTGVNTEAFFGQGTRLTVV.

This clonotype was observed many times. V is TRBV7-2 and J is TRBJ1-2; D possibly corresponds to TRBD1 (5 bases). Per germline, CDR1 SGHTA and CDR2 FQGNSA. This CDR3 contains 15 residues. Trimming shortened V by 5 bases and J by 4 bases, and 17 bases separated the two germline ends. DNA of the CDR3: TGTGCCAGCAGCCCCTCGACAGTCCGCGTCTATGGCTACACCTTC. This encodes CASSPSTVRVYGYTF.

This clonotype occurred a few times. For the CDR3, the DNA is TGTGCCTCGCTCTGGGCTGGGGCCAACGTCCTGACTTTC. Its translation is CASLWAGANVLTF. V usage is TRBV30 and J usage is TRBJ2-6; no reliable D call. This CDR3 has 13 amino acids. From germline, CDR1 is GTSNPN and CDR2 SVGIG (reference sequence). Trimming took off 7 bases at V and 2 bases at J, with 9 bases between the two ends.

The chain employs TRBV20-1 and TRBJ1-6; 12 bases fit TRBD1. The CDR3 sequence is 14 residues long. The junction had 10 bases not matched to a gene; V was cut back by 5 bases and J by 14 bases. Looked up from germline, CDR1 is DFQATT and CDR2 is SNEGSKA (reference sequence). The CDR3, as DNA: TGCAGTGCTTCGGGACAGGGGGCAGGTTCTGCCCTCCACTTT. Protein sequence: CSASGQGAGSALHF.

This clonotype was seen repeatedly, ten times or more. The rearrangement links TRBV2 to TRBJ1-4; D might be TRBD1 (5 bases). CDR1 is SNHLY, CDR2 FYNNEI, per germline. The length of the CDR3 is 16 residues. V shed 6 bases and J shed 0 bases, with 14 bases lying between them. CDR3 sequence: CASRFPGRTTNEKLFF. In DNA, the CDR3 is TGTGCCAGCAGGTTCCCGGGACGGACAACTAATGAAAAACTGTTTTTT.

This clonotype was observed a handful of times. The genes are TRBV27 and TRBJ1-6, with D possibly being TRBD1 (5 bases). The germline V gene encodes CDR1 MNHEY and CDR2 SMNVEV (reference sequence). CDR3 length equals 14 residues. The V and J ends lost 6 bases and 10 bases respectively, with 16 bases between them. The CDR3 DNA reads as TGTGCCAGCAGCCAAAGACCCAGGGAATCACCCCTCCACTTT. This translates into CASSQRPRESPLHF.

As concerns this clonotype: The CDR3 ends on some other residue instead of the conserved phenylalanine or tryptophan, so this is likely a read error. The genes are TRBV11-2 and TRBJ1-5; 9 bases are a match to TRBD1. The junction had 3 bases not matched to a gene; V was cut back by 7 bases and J by 5 bases. The CDR3 totals 13 residues. Germline CDR1 is SGHAT and CDR2 is FQNNGV. For the CDR3, the DNA is TGTGCCAGCACCAGGGACAGGGATCAGCCCCAGCATTCA. Protein sequence: CASTRDRDQPQHS.

This clonotype is deemed medium-sized. The CDR3 DNA follows: TGTGCCATCAGTGAGCCACAGGGGATTAATTCACCCCTCCACTTT. Its protein is CAISEPQGINSPLHF. This chain links TRBV10-3 with TRBJ1-6; 7 nucleotides align to TRBD1. V was clipped by 2 bases and J by 6 bases; unmatched bases: 4. Per the germline V gene, CDR1 is ENHRY and CDR2 is SYGVKD. CDR3 length equals 15 residues.

There are many counts of this clonotype. The chain has TRBV5-1 and TRBJ1-3; no reliable D call. The CDR3 spans 13 residues. Germline CDR1 and CDR2: SGHRS and YFSETQ. V was shortened by 4 bases and J by 6 bases, with 11 bases between the two germline ends. In DNA, the CDR3 is TGCGCCAGCAGCAGCGGGTACGAAAACACCATATATTTT. Translating gives CASSSGYENTIYF.

This clonotype was picked up a small number of times. The chain links TRBV6-1 to TRBJ2-7, with no clear D. Trimming shortened V by 6 bases and J by 2 bases, and 14 bases separated the two germline ends. Germline lookup yields CDR1 MNHNS and CDR2 SASEGT. The CDR3 is 14 residues long. For the CDR3, the DNA is TGTGCCAGCAGACCGACCGGGTTCACCTACGAGCAGTACTTC. It is translated as CASRPTGFTYEQYF.

This clonotype has only a few counts. The chain combines TRBV10-1 with TRBJ2-5, with D unclear. With 8 bases removed from V and 9 bases from J, the gap between germline ends came to 13 bases. CDR1 and CDR2 (germline): WNHNN, SYGVQD (reference sequence). The CDR3 length is 11 residues. CDR3 region: CASLSAEAQYF. Written as DNA, the CDR3 is TGCGCCAGCTTGTCCGCTGAGGCCCAGTACTTC.

The V and J genes are TRBV7-8 and TRBJ2-5, with 7 bases that match TRBD1. Germline V CDR1 and CDR2: SGHVS, FQNEAQ. V was pared by 6 bases and J by 2 bases, with 15 bases of the junction left unmatched. CDR3 length: 17 amino acids. CDR3: CASSSGTVKVTQETQYF. The CDR3, as DNA: TGTGCCAGCAGTTCCGGGACAGTCAAGGTTACACAAGAGACCCAGTACTTC.

The chain carries TRBV10-2 and TRBJ1-1; no firm D call. The CDR3 contains 11 residues. Between the trimmed V and J ends, which lost 2 bases and 7 bases, there was a span of 5 bases. Germline V CDR1 and CDR2: WSHSY, SAAADI. The CDR3 nucleotides read TGCGCCAGCAGTGAGCCGGGTGAAGCTTTCTTT. It specifies CASSEPGEAFF.

This CDR3 reads CASRGGTGGNEQYF. The CDR3 region has the DNA TGTGCCAGCAGGGGAGGGACAGGGGGAAACGAGCAGTACTTC. This rearrangement joins TRBV2 to TRBJ2-7, with 11 positions matching TRBD1. This CDR3 is 14 amino acids long. V shed 6 bases, J shed 5 bases, and the junction held 6 bases outside the gene matches. CDR1 is SNHLY, CDR2 FYNNEI, per germline.

This clonotype was detected a few times. J is TRBJ2-7 and V is TRBV20-1; 10 bases are shared with TRBD2. From germline, CDR1 is DFQATT and CDR2 SNEGSKA (reference sequence). CDR3 length: 16 amino acids. Trimming cost V 6 bases and J 0 bases; bases outside gene matches: 11. This chain's CDR3 is CSALKLLAGYSYEQYF. As DNA, the CDR3 is TGCAGTGCGTTGAAGTTACTAGCGGGATACTCCTACGAGCAGTACTTC.

As to this clonotype: One base away lies a much larger clone, so this may be a sequencing read error. This chain connects TRBV7-2 to TRBJ1-2, with TRBD1 matching over 7 bases. J gave up 3 bases and V 5 bases, and 6 bases lay outside the gene matches. The CDR3 consists of 14 residues. Looked up from germline, CDR1 is SGHTA and CDR2 is FQGNSA. CDR3 nucleotide sequence: TGTGCCAGCAGCACCGGACAGGCGTACTATGGCTACACCTTC. Its translation is CASSTGQAYYGYTF.